This T cell receptor beta chain derives from a study of shared clonotypes between healthy human individuals. The study, taken as a whole, reports: Generally, estimated richness proved larger in naive subsets than it did in memory subsets. Several donors held about 5% of naive CD4 clonotypes in common.

CDR3 size: 18 residues. Germline CDR1 reads LGHNA; CDR2 reads YNFKEQ. V gave up 0 bases and J gave up 0 bases; unmatched junction bases: 7. Running of the assay took place at deep level. Libraries were prepared by immunoSEQ multiplex PCR; TCRdb keeps only in-frame clonotypes and omits some of them. The data hold 2 million to 3 million clones, with 80% to 95% observed a single time. Comment on this clone: Its antigen is not known.

The rearrangement links TRBV4-2 to TRBJ2-3; TRBD2 aligns across 9 bases. This clonotype was obtained from a man aged 18 to 29 in good health. Some clones in this sample may be carry-over from other donors' samples. Specimen: naive CD4+ T cells from PBMCs. Subset: CD45RA+ positively selected. The CDR3 loop is CASSQDLAGITSTDTQYF. The CDR3 DNA is TGTGCCAGCAGCCAAGACCTAGCGGGGATCACTAGCACAGATACGCAGTATTTT.